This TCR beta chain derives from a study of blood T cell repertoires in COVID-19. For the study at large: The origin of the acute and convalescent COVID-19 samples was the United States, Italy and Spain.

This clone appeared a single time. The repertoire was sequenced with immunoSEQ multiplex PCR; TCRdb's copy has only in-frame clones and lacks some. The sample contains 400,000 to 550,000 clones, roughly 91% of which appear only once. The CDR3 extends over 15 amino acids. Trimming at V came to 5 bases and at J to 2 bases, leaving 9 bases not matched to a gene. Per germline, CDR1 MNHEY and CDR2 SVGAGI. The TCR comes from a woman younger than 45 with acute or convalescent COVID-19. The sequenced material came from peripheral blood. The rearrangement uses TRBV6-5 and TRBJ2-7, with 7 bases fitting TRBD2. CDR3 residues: CASSRDWRGTYEQYF. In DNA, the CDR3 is TGTGCCAGCAGTCGGGACTGGCGGGGGACCTACGAGCAGTACTTC.